The 3 T cell receptor beta chains listed next were all sequenced from one sample in a study of T cells after posttransplantation cyclophosphamide. A marrow graft followed busulfan-fludarabine conditioning, with cyclophosphamide on days +3 and +4. This table comes from immunoSEQ multiplex PCR, and its TCRdb copy is limited to in-frame clones, with some not included. This table has 17,000 or so clones, around nine tenths appearing once. The sample was CD4+ T cells sorted from blood, taken after allogeneic stem cell transplant with posttransplant cyclophosphamide. The receptors were gathered from a male patient between 55 and 70 years old who received an allogeneic stem cell transplant from a related donor and was CMV-positive. T cells may partly derive from the graft donor.

The V and J genes are TRBV5-6 and TRBJ1-2; D gene ambiguous. The V gene's germline CDR1 is SGHDT and CDR2 YYEEEE. With 0 bases removed from V and 5 bases from J, the gap between germline ends came to 8 bases. The CDR3 covers 13 residues. CDR3 DNA: TGTGCCAGCAGCTTGGGCGGGGTATATGGCTACACCTTC. Translated, it gives CASSLGGVYGYTF.

The chain uses TRBV7-9 and TRBJ1-2; unclear D gene. Germline CDR1 is SEHNR and CDR2 is FQNEAQ (reference sequence). V was clipped by 0 bases and J by 8 bases, with 10 bases between them. The CDR3 extends over 13 amino acids. Written as DNA, the CDR3 is TGTGCCAGCAGCTTAGCCGACACGGGGGGCTACACCTTC. It translates to CASSLADTGGYTF.

V and J are TRBV29-1 and TRBJ2-3, with 7 bases lining up with TRBD1. The V gene's germline CDR1 is SQVTM and CDR2 ANQGSEA. With V trimmed by 2 bases and J by 2 bases, 16 bases remained unmatched. The CDR3 is 18 amino acids. The CDR3: CSVELIGSDREHTDTQYF. The DNA of the CDR3 is TGCAGCGTTGAATTGATTGGGAGTGACAGGGAACACACAGATACGCAGTATTTT.